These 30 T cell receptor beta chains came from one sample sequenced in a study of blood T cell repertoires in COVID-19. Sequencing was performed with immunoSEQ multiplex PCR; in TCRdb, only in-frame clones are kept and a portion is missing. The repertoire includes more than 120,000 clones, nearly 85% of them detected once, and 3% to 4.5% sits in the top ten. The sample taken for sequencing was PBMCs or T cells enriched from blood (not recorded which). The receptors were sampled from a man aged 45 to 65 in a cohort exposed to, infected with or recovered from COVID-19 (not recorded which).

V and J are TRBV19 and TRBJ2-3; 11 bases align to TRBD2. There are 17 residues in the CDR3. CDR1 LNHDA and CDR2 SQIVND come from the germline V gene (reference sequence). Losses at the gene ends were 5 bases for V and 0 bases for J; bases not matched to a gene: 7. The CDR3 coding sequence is TGTGCCAGTAGTTTGACTAGCGGGGCTACTAGCACAGATACGCAGTATTTT. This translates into CASSLTSGATSTDTQYF. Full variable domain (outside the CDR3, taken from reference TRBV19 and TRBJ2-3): DGGITQSPKYLFRKEGQNVTLSCEQNLNHDAMYWYRQDPGQGLRLIYYSQIVNDFQKGDIAEGYSVSREKKESFPLTVTSAQKNPTAFYLCASSLTSGATSTDTQYFGPGTRLTVL.

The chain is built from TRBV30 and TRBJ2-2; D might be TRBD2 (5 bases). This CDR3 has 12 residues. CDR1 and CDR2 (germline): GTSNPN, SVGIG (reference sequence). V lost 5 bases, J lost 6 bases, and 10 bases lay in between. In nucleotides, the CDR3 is TGTGCCTGGTCCCGGAGGTCCGGGGAGCTGTTTTTT. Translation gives CAWSRRSGELFF.

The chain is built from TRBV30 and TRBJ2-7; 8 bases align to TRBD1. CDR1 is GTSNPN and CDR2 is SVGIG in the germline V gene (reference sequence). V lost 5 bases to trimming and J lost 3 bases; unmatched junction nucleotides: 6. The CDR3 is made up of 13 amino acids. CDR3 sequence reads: CAWSPGTGYEQYF. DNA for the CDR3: TGTGCCTGGTCTCCGGGGACAGGCTACGAGCAGTACTTC. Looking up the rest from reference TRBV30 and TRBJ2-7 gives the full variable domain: SQTIHQWPATLVQPVGSPLSLECTVEGTSNPNLYWYRQAAGRGLQLLFYSVGIGQISSEVPQNLSASRPQDRQFILSSKKLLLSDSGFYLCAWSPGTGYEQYFGPGTRLTVT.

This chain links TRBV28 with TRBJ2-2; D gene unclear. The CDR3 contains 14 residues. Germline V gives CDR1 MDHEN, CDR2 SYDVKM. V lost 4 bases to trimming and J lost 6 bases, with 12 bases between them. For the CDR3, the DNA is TGTGCCAGCAGTTCTAGTATTCTCGCCGGGGAGCTGTTTTTT. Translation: CASSSSILAGELFF.

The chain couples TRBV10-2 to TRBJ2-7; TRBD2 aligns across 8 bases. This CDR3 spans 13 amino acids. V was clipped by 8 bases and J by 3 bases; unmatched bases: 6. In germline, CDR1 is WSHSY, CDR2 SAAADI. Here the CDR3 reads CASLGTRRYEQYF. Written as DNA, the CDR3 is TGCGCCAGCTTGGGGACTAGACGCTACGAGCAGTACTTC.

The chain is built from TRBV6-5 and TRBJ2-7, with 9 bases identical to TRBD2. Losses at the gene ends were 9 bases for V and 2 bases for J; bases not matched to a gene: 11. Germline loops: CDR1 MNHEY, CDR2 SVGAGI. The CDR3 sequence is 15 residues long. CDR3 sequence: CASIPGTSSAYEQYF. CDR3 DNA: TGTGCCAGTATCCCCGGGACTAGCTCCGCCTACGAGCAGTACTTC.

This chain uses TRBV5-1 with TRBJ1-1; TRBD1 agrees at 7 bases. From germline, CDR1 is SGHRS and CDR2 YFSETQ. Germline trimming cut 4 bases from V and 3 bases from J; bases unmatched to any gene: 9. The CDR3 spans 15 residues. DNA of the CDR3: TGCGCCAGCAGCCAATCGGAGGGGGCGGACACTGAAGCTTTCTTT. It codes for CASSQSEGADTEAFF. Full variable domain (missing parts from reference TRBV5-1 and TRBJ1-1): KAGVTQTPRYLIKTRGQQVTLSCSPISGHRSVSWYQQTPGQGLQFLFEYFSETQRNKGNFPGRFSGRQFSNSRSEMNVSTLELGDSALYLCASSQSEGADTEAFFGQGTRLTVV.

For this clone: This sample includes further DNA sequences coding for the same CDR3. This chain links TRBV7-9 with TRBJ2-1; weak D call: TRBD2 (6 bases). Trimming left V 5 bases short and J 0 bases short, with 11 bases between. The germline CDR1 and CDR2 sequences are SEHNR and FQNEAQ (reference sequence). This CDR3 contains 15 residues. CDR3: CASSLAGSSYNEQFF. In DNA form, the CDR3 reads TGTGCCAGCAGCCTTGCGGGGAGCTCCTACAATGAGCAGTTCTTC.

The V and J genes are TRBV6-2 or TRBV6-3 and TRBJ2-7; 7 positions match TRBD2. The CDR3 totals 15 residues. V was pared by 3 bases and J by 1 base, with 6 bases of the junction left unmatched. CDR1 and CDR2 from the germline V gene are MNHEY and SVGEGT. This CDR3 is CASSYGGGPSYEQYF. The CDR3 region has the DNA TGTGCCAGCAGTTATGGCGGGGGTCCTTCCTACGAGCAGTACTTC.

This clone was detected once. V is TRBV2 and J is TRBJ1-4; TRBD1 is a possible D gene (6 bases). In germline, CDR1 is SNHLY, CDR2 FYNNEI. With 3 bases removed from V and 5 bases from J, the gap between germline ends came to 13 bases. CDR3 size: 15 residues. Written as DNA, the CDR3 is TGTGCCAGCAGTGATTCGGGACACGGGAATGAAAAACTGTTTTTT. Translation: CASSDSGHGNEKLFF.

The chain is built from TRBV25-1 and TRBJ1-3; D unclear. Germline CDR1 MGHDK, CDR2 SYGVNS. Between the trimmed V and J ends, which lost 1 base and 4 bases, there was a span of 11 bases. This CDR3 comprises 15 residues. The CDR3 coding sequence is TGTGCCAGCAGTGAATGGCAGTATTCAGGAAACACCATATATTTT. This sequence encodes CASSEWQYSGNTIYF.

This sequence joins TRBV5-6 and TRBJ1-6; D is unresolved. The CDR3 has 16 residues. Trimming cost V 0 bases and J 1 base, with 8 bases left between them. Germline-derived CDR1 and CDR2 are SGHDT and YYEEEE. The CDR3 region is CASSLDPRSYNSPLHF. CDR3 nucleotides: TGTGCCAGCAGCTTGGATCCTAGGTCCTATAATTCACCCCTCCACTTT.

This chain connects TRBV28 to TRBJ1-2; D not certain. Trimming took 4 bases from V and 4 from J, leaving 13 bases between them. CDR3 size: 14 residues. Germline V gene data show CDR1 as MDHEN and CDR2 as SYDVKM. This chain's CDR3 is CASSSLGAGYGYTF. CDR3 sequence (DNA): TGTGCCAGCAGTTCCCTGGGAGCTGGCTATGGCTACACCTTC.

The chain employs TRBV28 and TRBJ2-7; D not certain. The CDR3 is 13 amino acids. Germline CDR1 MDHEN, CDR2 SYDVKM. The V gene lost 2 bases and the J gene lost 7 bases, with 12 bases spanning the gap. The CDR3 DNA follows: TGTGCCAGCAGTTTAAACCTAAAGAGGGAGCAGTACTTC. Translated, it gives CASSLNLKREQYF.

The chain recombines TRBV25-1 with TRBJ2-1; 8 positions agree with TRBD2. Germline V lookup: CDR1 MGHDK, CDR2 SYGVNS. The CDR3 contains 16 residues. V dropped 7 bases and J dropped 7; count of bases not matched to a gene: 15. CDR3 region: CASTAGGSGMWNEQFF. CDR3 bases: TGTGCCAGCACCGCGGGGGGTAGTGGGATGTGGAATGAGCAGTTCTTC.

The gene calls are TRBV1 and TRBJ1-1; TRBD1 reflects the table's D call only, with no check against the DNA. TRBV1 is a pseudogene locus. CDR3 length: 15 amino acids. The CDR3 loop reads CTSSTRGQRNTEAFF. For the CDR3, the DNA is TGCACCAGCAGCACCAGGGGGCAACGGAACACTGAAGCTTTCTTT.

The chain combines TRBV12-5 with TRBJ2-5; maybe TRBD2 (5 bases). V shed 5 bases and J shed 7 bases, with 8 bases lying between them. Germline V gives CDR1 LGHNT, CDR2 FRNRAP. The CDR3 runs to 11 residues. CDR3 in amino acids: CASGAEGTQYF. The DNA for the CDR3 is TGTGCTAGTGGTGCCGAGGGGACCCAGTACTTC.

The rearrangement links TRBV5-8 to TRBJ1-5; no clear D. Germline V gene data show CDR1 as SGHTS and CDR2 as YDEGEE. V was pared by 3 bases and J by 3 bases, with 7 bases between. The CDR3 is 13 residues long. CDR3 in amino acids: CASSSGTNQPQHF. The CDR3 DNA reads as TGTGCCAGCAGCTCGGGAACCAATCAGCCCCAGCATTTT.

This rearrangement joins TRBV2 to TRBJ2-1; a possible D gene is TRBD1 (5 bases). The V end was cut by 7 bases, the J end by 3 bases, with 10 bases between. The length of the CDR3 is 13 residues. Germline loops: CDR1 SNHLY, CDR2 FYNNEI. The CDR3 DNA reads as TGTGCCAGCAATGCAGGGTACTACAATGAGCAGTTCTTC. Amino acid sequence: CASNAGYYNEQFF.

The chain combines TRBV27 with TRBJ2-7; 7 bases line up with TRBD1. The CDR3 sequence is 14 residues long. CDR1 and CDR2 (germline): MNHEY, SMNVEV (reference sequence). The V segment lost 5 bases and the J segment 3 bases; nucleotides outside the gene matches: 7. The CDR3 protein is CASSLTGYGYEQYF. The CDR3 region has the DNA TGTGCCAGCAGTCTGACAGGGTACGGCTACGAGCAGTACTTC.

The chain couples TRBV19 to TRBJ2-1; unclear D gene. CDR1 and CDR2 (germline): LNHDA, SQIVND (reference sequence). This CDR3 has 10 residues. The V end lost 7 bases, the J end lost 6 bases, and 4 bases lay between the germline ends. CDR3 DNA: TGTGCCAGTATGGCCAATGAGCAGTTCTTC. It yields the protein CASMANEQFF.

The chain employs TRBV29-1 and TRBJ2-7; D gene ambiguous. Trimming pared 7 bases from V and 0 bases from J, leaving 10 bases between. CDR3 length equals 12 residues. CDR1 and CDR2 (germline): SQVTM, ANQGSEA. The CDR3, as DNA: TGCAGCGCTCTCGTTCTCTCCTACGAGCAGTACTTC. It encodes CSALVLSYEQYF.

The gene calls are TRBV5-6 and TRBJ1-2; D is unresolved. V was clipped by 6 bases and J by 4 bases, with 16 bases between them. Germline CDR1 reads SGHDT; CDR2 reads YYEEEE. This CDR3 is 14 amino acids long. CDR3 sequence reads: CASTSIEPGYGYTF. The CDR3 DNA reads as TGTGCCAGCACCTCTATCGAACCCGGCTATGGCTACACCTTC.

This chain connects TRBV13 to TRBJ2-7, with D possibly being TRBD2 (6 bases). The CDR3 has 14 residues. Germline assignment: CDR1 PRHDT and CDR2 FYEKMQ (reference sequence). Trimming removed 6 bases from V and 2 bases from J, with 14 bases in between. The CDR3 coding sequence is TGTGCCAGCAGTACTCGGGCGGGGACCTACGAGCAGTACTTC. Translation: CASSTRAGTYEQYF.

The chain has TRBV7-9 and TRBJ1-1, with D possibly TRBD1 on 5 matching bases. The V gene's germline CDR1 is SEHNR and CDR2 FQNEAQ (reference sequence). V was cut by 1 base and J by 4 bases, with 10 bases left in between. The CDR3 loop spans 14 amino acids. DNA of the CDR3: TGTGCCAGCAGCTTAGACGCGGGGGGCACTGAAGCTTTCTTT. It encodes CASSLDAGGTEAFF.

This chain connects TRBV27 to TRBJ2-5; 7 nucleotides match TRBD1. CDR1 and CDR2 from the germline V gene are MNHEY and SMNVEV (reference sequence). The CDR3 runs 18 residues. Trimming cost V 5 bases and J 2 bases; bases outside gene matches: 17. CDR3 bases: TGTGCCAGCAGTATTTCCCCATTCCAGACAGGGAAACAAGAGACCCAGTACTTC. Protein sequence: CASSISPFQTGKQETQYF.

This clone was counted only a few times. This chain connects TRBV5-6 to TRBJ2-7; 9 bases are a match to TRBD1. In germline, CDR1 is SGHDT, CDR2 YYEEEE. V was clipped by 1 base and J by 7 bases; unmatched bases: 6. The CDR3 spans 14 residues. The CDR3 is CASSLTQGAGEQYF. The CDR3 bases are TGTGCCAGCAGCTTGACACAGGGGGCGGGGGAGCAGTACTTC. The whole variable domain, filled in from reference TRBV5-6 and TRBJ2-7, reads DAGVTQSPTHLIKTRGQQVTLRCSPKSGHDTVSWYQQALGQGPQFIFQYYEEEERQRGNFPDRFSGHQFPNYSSELNVNALLLGDSALYLCASSLTQGAGEQYFGPGTRLTVT.

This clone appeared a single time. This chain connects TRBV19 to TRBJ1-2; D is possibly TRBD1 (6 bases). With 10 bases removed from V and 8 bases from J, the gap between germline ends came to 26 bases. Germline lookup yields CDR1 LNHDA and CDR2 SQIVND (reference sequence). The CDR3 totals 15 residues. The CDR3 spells CATSTTHWDNGGYTF. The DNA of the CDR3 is TGTGCCACCTCGACTACCCACTGGGACAACGGCGGCTACACCTTC.

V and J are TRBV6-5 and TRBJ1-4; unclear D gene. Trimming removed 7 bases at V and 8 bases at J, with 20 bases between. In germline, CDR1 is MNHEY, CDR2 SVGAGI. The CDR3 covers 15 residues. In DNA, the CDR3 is TGTGCCAGCATCCGCGACTTATCACCCAGCGAAAAACTGTTTTTT. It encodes CASIRDLSPSEKLFF.

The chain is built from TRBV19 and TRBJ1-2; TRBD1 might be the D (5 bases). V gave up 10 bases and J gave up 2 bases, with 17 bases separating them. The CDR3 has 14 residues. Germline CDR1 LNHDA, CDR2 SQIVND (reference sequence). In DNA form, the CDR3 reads TGTGCCACTTACGGCCGGGGGGAGAACTATGGCTACACCTTC. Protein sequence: CATYGRGENYGYTF.